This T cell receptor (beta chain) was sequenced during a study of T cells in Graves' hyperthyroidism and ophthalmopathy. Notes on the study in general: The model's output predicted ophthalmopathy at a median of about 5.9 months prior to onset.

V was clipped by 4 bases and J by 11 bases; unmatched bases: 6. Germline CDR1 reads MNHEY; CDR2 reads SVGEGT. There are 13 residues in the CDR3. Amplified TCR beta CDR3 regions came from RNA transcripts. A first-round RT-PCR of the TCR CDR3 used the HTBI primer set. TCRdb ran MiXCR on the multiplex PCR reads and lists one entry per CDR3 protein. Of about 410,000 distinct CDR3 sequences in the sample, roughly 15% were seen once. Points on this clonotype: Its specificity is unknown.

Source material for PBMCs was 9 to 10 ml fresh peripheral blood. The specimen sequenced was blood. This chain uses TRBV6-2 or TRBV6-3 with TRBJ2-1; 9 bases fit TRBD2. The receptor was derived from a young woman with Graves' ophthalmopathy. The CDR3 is CASSSLSGSKQFF. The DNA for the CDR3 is TGTGCCAGCAGTTCCCTTAGCGGGAGTAAGCAGTTCTTC.